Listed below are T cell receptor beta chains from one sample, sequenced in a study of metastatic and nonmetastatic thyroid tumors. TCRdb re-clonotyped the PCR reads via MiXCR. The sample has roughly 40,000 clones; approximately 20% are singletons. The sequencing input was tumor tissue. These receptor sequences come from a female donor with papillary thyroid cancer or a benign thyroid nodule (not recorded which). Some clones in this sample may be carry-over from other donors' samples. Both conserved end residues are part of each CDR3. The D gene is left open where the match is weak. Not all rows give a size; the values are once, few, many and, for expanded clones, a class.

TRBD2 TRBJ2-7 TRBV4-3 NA TGCGCCAGCAGCCAAAGGGCCGTCGGGGCAGAGCGGGAGGAGCCATCCTACGAGCAGTACTTC CASSQRAVGAEREEPSYEQYF
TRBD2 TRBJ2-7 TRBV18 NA TGTGCCAGCTCACCGGGCGGGAGCGGGGTCGAGCAGTACTTC CASSPGGSGVEQYF
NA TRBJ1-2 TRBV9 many TGTGCCAGCAGCGTAGGGGGAAGGGCAGGGGCTAACTATGGCTACACCTTC CASSVGGRAGANYGYTF
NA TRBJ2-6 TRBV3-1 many TGTGCCAGCAGCCAGGGACGGGCGGCCAACGTCCTGACTTTC CASSQGRAANVLTF
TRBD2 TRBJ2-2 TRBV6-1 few TGTGCCAGCACGCAGCGGGAGAGCGGGGAGCTGTTTTTT CASTQRESGELFF
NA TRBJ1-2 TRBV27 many TGTGCCAGCAGGGGGGCTTCGGACTATGGCTACACCTTC CASRGASDYGYTF
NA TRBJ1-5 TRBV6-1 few TGTGCCAGCAGTGAAGGGTCCGGGAGCAATCAGCCCCAGCATTTT CASSEGSGSNQPQHF
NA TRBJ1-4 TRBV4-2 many TGTGCCAGCAGCCAAGATCTTGTGAGCCGCTATGAAAAACTGTTTTTT CASSQDLVSRYEKLFF
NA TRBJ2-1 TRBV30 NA TGTGCCTGGAGTATTTGGGCCCAGCAGTTCTTC CAWSIWAQQFF
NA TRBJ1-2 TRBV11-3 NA TGTGCCAGCAGCTTAGTCCCACAGGGAACTAACTATGGCTACACCTTC CASSLVPQGTNYGYTF
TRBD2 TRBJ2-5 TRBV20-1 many TGCAGTGCTAGTCAGTCCGCGGGGGGGCTCCGAGAGACCCAGTACTTC CSASQSAGGLRETQYF
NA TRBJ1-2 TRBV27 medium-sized TGTGCCAGCAGTTTATACCCCCTAGGACAGATTTACTATGGCTACACCTTC CASSLYPLGQIYYGYTF
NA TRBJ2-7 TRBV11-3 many TGTGCCAGCAGCATCAGGGGTTACGAGCAGTACTTC CASSIRGYEQYF
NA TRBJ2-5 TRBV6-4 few TGTGCCAGCAGGGCCGCATTAGAGACCCAGTACTTC CASRAALETQYF
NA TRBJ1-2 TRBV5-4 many TGTGCCAGCAGCTTGGGTTATGGCTACACCTTC CASSLGYGYTF
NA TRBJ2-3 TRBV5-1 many TGCGCCAGCAGCTTGATGTGTCTCAGGGCAGATACGCAGTATTTT CASSLMCLRADTQYF
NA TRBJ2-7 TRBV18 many TGTGCCAGCTCACCAGACTCCCACGAGCAGTACTTC CASSPDSHEQYF
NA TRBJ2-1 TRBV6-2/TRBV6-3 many TGTGCCAGCAGTATGACCTACAATGAGCAGTTCTTC CASSMTYNEQFF
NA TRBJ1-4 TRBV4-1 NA TGCGCCAGCAGCCAAGATCGAGAACAGGGCAAAGAAAAACTGTTTTTT CASSQDREQGKEKLFF
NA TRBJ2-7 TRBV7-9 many TGTGCCAGCAGCTTACGGGGTCACGAGCAGTACTTC CASSLRGHEQYF
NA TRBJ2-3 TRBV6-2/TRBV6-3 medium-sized TGTGCCAGCAGGACTACTGGGACACAGTATTTT CASRTTGTQYF
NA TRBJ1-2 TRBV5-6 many TGTGCCAGCAGCTTGGCTCAGGGTCTCGGTGGCTACACCTTC CASSLAQGLGGYTF
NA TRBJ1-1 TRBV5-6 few TGTGCCAGCAGCCCGAAAGCCCTGAACACTGAAGCTTTCTTT CASSPKALNTEAFF
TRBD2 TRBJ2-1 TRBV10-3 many TGTGCCACGTTAGCGGGGGGGACCTACCATGAGCAGTTCTTC CATLAGGTYHEQFF
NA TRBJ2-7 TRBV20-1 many TGCAGTGCTAGCCCGACACAAGGATACGAGCAGTACTTC CSASPTQGYEQYF
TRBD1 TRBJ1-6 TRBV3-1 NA TGTGCCAGCAGCCAAAGACCGGCAGGGGGGGCGTCCTATAATTCACCCCTCCACTTT CASSQRPAGGASYNSPLHF
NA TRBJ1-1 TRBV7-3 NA TGTGCCAGCGGTCCAGGGACAAACGGTGAAGCTTTCTTT CASGPGTNGEAFF
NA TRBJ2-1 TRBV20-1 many TGCAGTGCTAGAGCGGATACTAGTATCGCCAATGAGCAGTTCTTC CSARADTSIANEQFF
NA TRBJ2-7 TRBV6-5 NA TGTGCCAGCAGTTACGGGCCGCGGTCCTACGAGCAGTACTTC CASSYGPRSYEQYF
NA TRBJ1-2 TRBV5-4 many TGTGCCAGCAACTACCGGGCCTCAGGGGTATATGGCTACACCTTC CASNYRASGVYGYTF
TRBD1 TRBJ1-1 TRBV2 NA TGTGCCAGCAGTCGACAGGGTAGCGTCACTGAAGCTTTCTTT CASSRQGSVTEAFF
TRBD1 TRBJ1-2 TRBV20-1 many TGCAGTGCCCGCACCGGGACAGGGGCGTATGGTGGCTACACCTTC CSARTGTGAYGGYTF
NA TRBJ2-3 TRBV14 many TGTGCCAGCAGCCAAGACTGGTCCCAACGGCGTACGCAGTATTTT CASSQDWSQRRTQYF
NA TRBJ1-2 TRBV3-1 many TGTGCCAGCAGCCAAGAGCAGAGTTACCGGCGTGGCTACACCTTC CASSQEQSYRRGYTF
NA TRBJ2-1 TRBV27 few TGTGCCAGCAGGGGAGGTAGCAGGAGTCCGGTCAATGAGCAGTTCTTC CASRGGSRSPVNEQFF
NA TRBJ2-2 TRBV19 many TGTGCCACTTCCTCATACGACGGGAGAAGGGACACCGGGGAGCTGTTTTTT CATSSYDGRRDTGELFF
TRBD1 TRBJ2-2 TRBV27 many TGTGCCAGCAGTTTTGGGACAGGGGGCCTCGGGGAGCTGTTTTTT CASSFGTGGLGELFF
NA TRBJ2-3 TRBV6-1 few TGTGCCAGCAGTTTGAATCCATACTTTGACACAGATACGCAGTATTTT CASSLNPYFDTDTQYF
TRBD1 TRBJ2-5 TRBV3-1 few TGTGCCAGCAGCGAAGGGACAGGGCTAAATCAAGAGACCCAGTACTTC CASSEGTGLNQETQYF
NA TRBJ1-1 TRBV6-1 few TGTGCCAGCTGCACAGGGTTCAACACTGAAGCTTTCTTT CASCTGFNTEAFF
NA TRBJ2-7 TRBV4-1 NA TGCGCCAGCAGCCAAGATAGCGCGGGGAGGGACAGGTCCTACGAGCAGTACTTC CASSQDSAGRDRSYEQYF
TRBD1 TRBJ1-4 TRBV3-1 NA TGTGCCAGCAGCCAAGTCAGGACAGGGGGCAGGAGTGAAAAACTGTTTTTT CASSQVRTGGRSEKLFF
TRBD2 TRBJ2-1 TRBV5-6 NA TGTGCCAGCAGCAACGCCGCGGGAGGGCCACATATCAATGAGCAGTTCTTC CASSNAAGGPHINEQFF
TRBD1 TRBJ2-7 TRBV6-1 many TGTGCCAGCAGTCTCGGGACAGATTACGAGCAGTACTTC CASSLGTDYEQYF
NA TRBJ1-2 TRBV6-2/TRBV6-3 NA TGTGCCAGCTCACCCCTCCGGTCGACGGGGGAATTGGATAACTATGGCTACACCTTC CASSPLRSTGELDNYGYTF
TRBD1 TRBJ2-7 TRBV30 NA TGTGCCTGGAGTGGGGGGACAGGGTGGTACGAGCAGTACTTC CAWSGGTGWYEQYF
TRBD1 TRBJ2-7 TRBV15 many TGTGCCACCAGCAAACGACAGGGGGCATACGAGCAGTACTTC CATSKRQGAYEQYF
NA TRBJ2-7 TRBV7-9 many TGTGCCAGCAGCCCCACCTCCTACGAGCAGTACTTC CASSPTSYEQYF
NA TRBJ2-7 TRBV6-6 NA TGTGCCAGCAGTTACTCAGTGGGACGGATAAATCCGTACGAGCAGTACTTC CASSYSVGRINPYEQYF
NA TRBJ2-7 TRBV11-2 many TGTGCCAGCAGCTTAGTCGTTGGGACTCTGGGCGCCGAGCAGTACTTC CASSLVVGTLGAEQYF
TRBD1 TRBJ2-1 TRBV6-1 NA TGTGCCAGCGACTGGACAGGGGCCTACAATGAGCAGTTATTC CASDWTGAYNEQLF
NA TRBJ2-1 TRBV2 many TGTGCCAGCAGAGGGGTGACATGGGGCAATGAGCAGTTCTTC CASRGVTWGNEQFF
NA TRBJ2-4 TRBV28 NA TGTGCCAGCAGTTTGTCCCCAGGGAGAGCAAACATTCAGTACTTC CASSLSPGRANIQYF